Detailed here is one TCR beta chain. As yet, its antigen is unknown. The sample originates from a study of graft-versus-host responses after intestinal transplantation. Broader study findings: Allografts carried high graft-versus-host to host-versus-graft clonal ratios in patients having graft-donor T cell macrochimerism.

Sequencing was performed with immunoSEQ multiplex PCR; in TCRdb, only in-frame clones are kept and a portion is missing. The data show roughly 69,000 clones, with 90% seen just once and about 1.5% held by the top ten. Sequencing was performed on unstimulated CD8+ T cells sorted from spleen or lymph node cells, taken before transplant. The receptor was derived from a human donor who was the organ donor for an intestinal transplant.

The CDR3 spells CASSQEIWGVSTEAFF. The DNA of the CDR3 is TGCGCCAGCAGCCAAGAGATCTGGGGGGTGAGCACTGAAGCTTTCTTT. The chain has TRBV4-1 and TRBJ1-1, with D perhaps TRBD1 (5 bases). The germline V and J ends were trimmed by 0 bases and 4 bases, with 15 bases remaining between them. Germline CDR1 is MGHRA and CDR2 is YSYEKL. This CDR3 has 16 amino acids.